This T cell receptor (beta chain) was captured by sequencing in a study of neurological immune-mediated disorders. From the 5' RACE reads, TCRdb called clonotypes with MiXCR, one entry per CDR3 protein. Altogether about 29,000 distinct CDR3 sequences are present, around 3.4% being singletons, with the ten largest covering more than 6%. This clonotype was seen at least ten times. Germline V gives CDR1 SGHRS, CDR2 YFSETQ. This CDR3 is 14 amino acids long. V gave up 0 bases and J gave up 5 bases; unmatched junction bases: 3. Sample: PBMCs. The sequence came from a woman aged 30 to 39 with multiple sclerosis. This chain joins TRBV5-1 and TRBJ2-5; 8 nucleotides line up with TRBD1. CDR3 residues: CASSLAGGEETQYF. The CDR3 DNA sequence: TGCGCCAGCAGCTTGGCAGGGGGCGAGGAGACCCAGTACTTC.